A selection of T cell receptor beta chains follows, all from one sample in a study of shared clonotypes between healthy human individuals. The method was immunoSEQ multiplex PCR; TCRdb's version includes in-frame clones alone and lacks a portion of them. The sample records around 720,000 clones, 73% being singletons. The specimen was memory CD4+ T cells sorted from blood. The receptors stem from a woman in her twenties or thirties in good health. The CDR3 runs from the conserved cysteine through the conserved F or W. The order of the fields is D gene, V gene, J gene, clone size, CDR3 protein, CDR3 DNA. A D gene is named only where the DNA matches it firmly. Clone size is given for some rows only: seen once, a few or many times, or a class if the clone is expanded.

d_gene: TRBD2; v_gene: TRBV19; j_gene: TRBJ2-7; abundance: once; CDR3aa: CASSWFGTSIDEQYF; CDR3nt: TGTGCCAGTAGTTGGTTCGGGACTAGCATCGACGAGCAGTACTTC
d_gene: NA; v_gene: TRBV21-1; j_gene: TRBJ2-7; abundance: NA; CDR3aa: CASSKGLGSGDAYEQYF; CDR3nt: TGTGCCAGCAGCAAAGGCCTGGGGAGCGGGGACGCCTACGAGCAGTACTTC
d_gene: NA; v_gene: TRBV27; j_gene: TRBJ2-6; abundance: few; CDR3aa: CASSSPTRPGRANVLTF; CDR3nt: TGTGCCAGCAGTTCCCCGACACGGCCAGGGAGGGCCAACGTCCTGACTTTC
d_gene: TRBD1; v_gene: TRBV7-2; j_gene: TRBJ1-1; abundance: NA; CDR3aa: CASSSGQGARNTEAFF; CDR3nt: TGTGCCAGCAGCTCCGGACAGGGGGCGAGGAACACTGAAGCTTTCTTT
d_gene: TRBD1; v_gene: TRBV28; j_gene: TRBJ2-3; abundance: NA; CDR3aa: CASSPDRVRDTQYF; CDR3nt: TGTGCCAGCAGCCCCGACAGGGTGAGAGATACGCAGTATTTT
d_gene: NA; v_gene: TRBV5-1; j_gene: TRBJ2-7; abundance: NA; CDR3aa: CASSIPGHSGEQYF; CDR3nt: TGCGCCAGCAGCATTCCGGGCCACTCGGGTGAGCAGTACTTC
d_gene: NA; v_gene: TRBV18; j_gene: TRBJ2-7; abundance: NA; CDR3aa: CASSPSNFGYEQYF; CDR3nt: TGTGCCAGCTCACCATCCAATTTCGGCTACGAGCAGTACTTC
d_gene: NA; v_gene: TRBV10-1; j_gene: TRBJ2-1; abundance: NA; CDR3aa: CASALGRPGRGSNEQFF; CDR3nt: TGCGCCAGCGCTTTGGGTCGACCAGGACGGGGGAGCAATGAGCAGTTCTTC
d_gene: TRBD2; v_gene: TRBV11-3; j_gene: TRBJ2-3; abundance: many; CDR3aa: CASSFGTSGSGTDTQYF; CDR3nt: TGTGCCAGCAGCTTCGGGACTAGCGGGAGTGGCACAGATACGCAGTATTTT
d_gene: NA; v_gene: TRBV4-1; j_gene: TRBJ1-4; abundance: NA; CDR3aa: CASSLGLGEKLFF; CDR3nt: TGCGCCAGCAGCCTCGGCCTTGGGGAAAAACTGTTTTTT
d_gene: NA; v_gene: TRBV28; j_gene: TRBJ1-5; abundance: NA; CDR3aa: CASRAYRAVGGNQPQHF; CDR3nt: TGTGCCAGCAGGGCGTACCGGGCCGTTGGAGGGAATCAGCCCCAGCATTTT